This T cell receptor beta chain was observed in a study of cytomegalovirus exposure and HLA in healthy donors. Study-wide results and limits: Some highly shared sequence variants likely arose as a pipeline artifact.

PCR primers comprised 60 Vbeta and 13 Jbeta primers. The method was immunoSEQ multiplex PCR; TCRdb's version includes in-frame clones alone and lacks a portion of them. The sample yields about 130,000 clones, approximately 74% seen once. This clone is labeled as medium-sized. Its antigen is as yet unknown. This CDR3 is built from 14 residues. CDR1 and CDR2 (germline): SEHNR, FQNEAQ (reference sequence). V lost 4 bases and J lost 1, with 7 bases in between. The sequenced sample consisted of PBMCs. The V and J genes are TRBV7-9 and TRBJ2-2; no clear D. This TCR came from a man between 40 and 49 years old in good health and CMV-seropositive. The DNA of the CDR3 is TGTGCCAGCAGCTCCTTACTGAACACCGGGGAGCTGTTTTTT. Translating it yields CASSSLLNTGELFF. The full variable domain, completed using reference TRBV7-9 and TRBJ2-2, is DTGVSQNPRHKITKRGQNVTFRCDPISEHNRLYWYRQTLGQGPEFLTYFQNEAQLEKSRLLSDRFSAERPKGSFSTLEIQRTEQGDSAMYLCASSSLLNTGELFFGEGSRLTVL.